The 2 T cell receptor beta chains listed next were all sequenced from one sample in a study. TCRdb ran MiXCR on the 5' RACE reads and lists one entry per CDR3 protein. The sample lists roughly 45,000 distinct CDR3 sequences, about 20% occurring once. The sorted Tregs were CD4+CD25+CD127-/low cells. Input material: Tregs sorted from blood. All receptors come from a female donor with breast cancer.

Turning to this clonotype: Possible read error: a much larger clone is one base away. The CDR3 does not close with the conserved phenylalanine or tryptophan, likely indicating a read error. The V call is TRBV4-3, the J call TRBJ2-1; no clear D. The CDR3 runs to 14 residues. V gave up 0 bases and J gave up 4 bases, with 7 bases separating them. CDR1 is LGHNA, CDR2 YSLEER, per germline. The CDR3, as DNA: TGCGCCAGCAGCCAAGAGATGTCGTACAATGAGCAGTTCTGC. Its protein product is CASSQEMSYNEQFC.

This clonotype was observed many times. The CDR3 DNA is TGTGCCAGCAGCTTAGGGACTAGCGGGATCCGTGAGACCCAGTACTTC. This sequence encodes CASSLGTSGIRETQYF. The V gene is TRBV7-7, the J gene TRBJ2-5; 12 positions match TRBD2. This CDR3 region has 16 residues. Per the germline V gene, CDR1 is SSHAT and CDR2 is FNYEAQ (reference sequence). With V trimmed by 1 base and J by 5 bases, 5 bases remained unmatched.